This T cell receptor beta chain was retrieved from a study of control samples from healthy donors and cancer patients. The assay was immunoSEQ multiplex PCR, and TCRdb's table has in-frame clones only and misses some. The data hold around 140,000 clones, with roughly 94% observed a single time. Germline loops: CDR1 LGHNA, CDR2 YSLEER. After removal of 0 bases from V and 1 base from J, the junction contained 9 bases not matched to a gene. This CDR3 has 17 residues. Sequences were obtained from blood. The chain couples TRBV4-3 to TRBJ2-7; TRBD2 aligns across 7 bases. The TCR originated in a man between 35 and 55 years old in good health. As DNA, the CDR3 is TGCGCCAGCAGCCAAGATAGCGGGCCCGGGGGATCCTACGAGCAGTACTTC. Protein sequence: CASSQDSGPGGSYEQYF.